This entry is about one T cell receptor (beta chain). Its antigen remains undetermined. Within one base of it there is no much larger clone, and no base qualities were kept. The cohort was made up of 666 healthy bone marrow donors. At the time of sampling, all cohort members were nominally healthy, though unrecorded immune exposures were likely present. The donor tested CMV seropositive, placing the donor among the roughly 300 seropositive members of the cohort. A peripheral blood sample was collected from each donor, and TCR beta sequencing was performed on peripheral blood mononuclear cells. Genomic DNA extraction from the blood cell samples was performed with the Qiagen DNeasy Blood Extraction Kit. These data originate in a study of cytomegalovirus exposure and HLA in healthy donors (dated by TCRdb to about 2017). For the wider study: In an earlier analysis of 450 to 750 of the donors, approximately 300 Gb of sequence data and 120 million or so unique TCR beta sequences from about 179 million T cells were reported. To predict cytomegalovirus infection status, the study brought together high-throughput TCR immunosequencing, statistical association of individual TCRs with disease status, and machine learning. To decide whether each TCR beta V gene segment behaved as functional or pseudogenic, an earlier analysis of some 600 of the donors relied on high-throughput TCR beta sequencing. All discovery cohort repertoires had been generated on a single sequencing platform. The number of typed donors differed by locus: about 620-640 for A, B, C, DRB1 and DQB1; 522 for DQA1; 606 for DPA1; and about 470 for DPB1. Alongside the repertoire data, information on donor age, sex, ethnicity and CMV serostatus was compiled. Because of strong linkage in the cohort, 5 or 6 DR-DQ haplotypes were treated as single units for association and clustering. Rather than using new phenotypic data, the later analysis identified candidate immune exposures from TCR beta sequences and from how often those sequences occurred across donors. Across some 400 genotyped donors of the cohort, an average of approximately 200,000 unique TCR beta nucleotide sequences per donor were sequenced, and 15% to 20% of those sequences were non-productive. Both class I and class II loci were covered by HLA typing, at four-digit resolution. The study profiled the T cell repertoires of 550 to 700 subjects by immunosequencing and related them to cytomegalovirus serostatus. A later analysis re-examined previously published TCR beta repertoires from 600 to 700 donors and added high-resolution HLA genotyping to investigate patterns of TCR occurrence. A later genetic analysis used genome-wide SNP genotypes for 398 of the 666 donors, treating that subset as a discovery cohort. Among the roughly 390 genotyped donors, approximately 77% belonged to the genetic ancestry cluster associated with self-reported Caucasian donors. Besides the first cohort of 666 subjects, a separate validation cohort made up of roughly 120 different subjects was used. The study aimed to test whether signatures of past pathogen exposure could be identified by cataloging public T cell receptors. Approximately 300 gigabases of sequencing data and around 80 million unique TCR sequences made up an early release that covered approximately 620 HLA-typed donors. Overall study outcomes, separate from this receptor: A later analysis associated 15,000 to 20,000 TCR beta sequences with specific HLA alleles at a false discovery rate of 0.05. A few of the identified cytomegalovirus-associated TCR beta chains were confirmed in vitro to be specific for cytomegalovirus antigens. Because HLA typing was unavailable for some donors at each locus, only the typed subset was used in association tests. A cluster of highly shared sequence variants was judged likely to represent a technical artifact of the sequencing pipeline. An association between a missense DCLRE1C variant and V-gene and J-gene trimming of TCR beta chains was found in a later genetic analysis and replicated in an independent cohort. A later analysis reported that several top co-occurrence clusters appeared linked to parvovirus B19, influenza, CMV and Epstein-Barr virus. Correlated functional status among segregating V segments might reflect linkage disequilibrium, but an unknown experimental factor could not be ruled out. A later genetic analysis reported fewer N-insertions in productive TCRs among donors in an Asian-associated ancestry cluster than the roughly 700-donor mean. In a later analysis, HLA-associated TCR beta chains were found to be more clonally expanded and to have lower generation probabilities than equally common non-associated chains. In an earlier analysis of roughly 500 of the donors, most TCR beta V segments appeared in productive rearrangements about 87% or about 30% of the time, broadly matching IMGT annotations. Only TCR beta chains were sequenced in this cohort, and the absence of alpha or paired-chain data limited detectable features. CMV serostatus was the only immune exposure information available for the cohort. In a later analysis, most CMV-associated TCR beta chains were found to appear HLA-restricted, with HLA associations seemingly driven largely by CMV exposure. The study gave a list of more than 150 TCR beta chains associated with cytomegalovirus. The classifier was reported to diagnose cytomegalovirus status with high specificity and sensitivity in both the original and validation cohorts. While some public TCRs were present in many individuals, most TCR sequences turned up only very rarely across donors. When HLA alleles, especially DR and DQ, strongly co-occurred, attributing TCR associations to individual alleles was difficult. Because counts were too low, seventeen rarely observed V segments, including chromosome 9 orphons, were left out of the earlier analysis of some 640 of the donors. In a later analysis, the rate of TCR association differed among HLA loci, with DRB1 alleles having the most associated TCRs and HLA-C alleles having the fewest. Sequencing depth was assumed to be roughly uniform across donors in the presence/absence analyses, though that assumption may not hold. It was suggested by the authors that the approach could potentially be generalized to other disease states and immunological phenotypes. A further reported finding was that TCR beta sequences accurately predicted the HLA-A and HLA-B alleles for most subjects in the first cohort. The 87-base-pair reads could not distinguish some IMGT-functional V segments, including TRBV6-2 and TRBV6-3, so those segments were excluded.

Libraries were constructed by the immunoSEQ multiplex PCR assay. For the multiplex PCR, a mixture combining 60 forward primers for TCR Vbeta segments and 13 reverse primers for TCR Jbeta segments was used. A multiplex PCR assay on genomic DNA amplified the CDR3 region of rearranged TCR beta genes. The Illumina HiSeq System was used to sequence the amplified TCR beta libraries as 87-base-pair reads. The authors' pipeline ran thus. A later analysis counted about 80 million unique TCR beta chains across the 690 or so repertoires, and roughly 9.9 million of these chains were shared by at least two donors. Raw reads were error-corrected and collapsed into unique sequences with a nearest-neighbor algorithm that merged closely related sequences to remove PCR and sequencing errors. CDR3 sequences were aligned to IMGT reference sequences to assign V, D and J gene segments. Each retained sequence needed at least a six-nucleotide match to both a V gene segment and a J gene segment. A rearrangement counted as productive if the CDR3 had no stop codons and remained in frame with V and J, and every other rearrangement counted as non-productive. CDR3 was defined by IMGT convention, running from the second conserved V-encoded cysteine to the conserved J-encoded phenylalanine. The earlier analysis of about 640 of the donors excluded any sequence lacking an unambiguous match to a single V gene segment. An earlier analysis of a few hundred of the donors called V segments functional above 56.7% productive rearrangements and segregating when the between-donor standard deviation exceeded 5%. A statistical classification framework was built for diagnosing cytomegalovirus status from the catalog of TCR beta chain sequences. A later analysis assigned V and J genes by comparing TCR nucleotide sequences with IMGT/GENE-DB human TR gene sequences. A later analysis assigned CDR3 sequences and most-parsimonious VDJ recombination scenarios with the TCRdist pipeline. In a later analysis, each TCR beta chain was defined by its CDR3 amino acid sequence together with its V-gene family, and reads without a unique V-gene family were excluded. In a later analysis, around 600 highly shared, low-generation-probability nucleotide sequences were removed to address suspected cross-contamination and a sequencing artifact. A later analysis calculated a clonal expansion index for each public chain from normalized within-repertoire ranks of inferred template counts. A later analysis computed generation probabilities with a VDJ recombination model fitted to out-of-frame rearrangements, and checked the results against IGoR. In a later analysis, hypergeometric tests were used to score TCR-TCR, TCR-HLA and TCR-CMV co-occurrence, with a repertoire-size bias correction applied to TCR pairs. In a later analysis, false discovery rates were estimated by permuting HLA or CMV assignments 20 times. A later analysis grouped co-occurring TCRs with DBSCAN, adding TCRdist sequence similarity when clustering within HLA-allele-positive subsets. For co-occurrence clustering, repertoires with fewer than 30,000 or more than 120,000 public chains were excluded, along with five repertoires with anomalous nucleotide sharing. The table comes from immuneACCESS by way of TCRdb, which keeps in-frame sequences with V and J called. Part of the clones is missing from these tables; in studies checked, under half for an unresolved V gene and the rest for unknown reasons. Clonal size and the V and J genes are those of that table, whereas D and trimming came from the DNA. The sample table lists 120,000 or so clones, about 15% of them with a count of one. Approximately 2.9% of the sample belongs to the ten largest clones.

The CDR3 starts with the cysteine, ends with the phenylalanine, and has 12 residues. The CDR3 DNA has 36 bases and is translated from base 1. CDR1 and CDR2 are read off the germline V gene as SGHTA and FQGNSA. Trimming costs V 1 base and J 9 bases, and their ends lie 10 bases apart. The source material was PBMCs. The TCR comes from a female donor in good health and CMV-seropositive. The chain uses TRBV7-2 and TRBJ2-7, with TRBD1 perhaps the D gene, on 5 matching bases. The encoded CDR3 is CASSLGGRAQYF. The DNA sequence is TGTGCCAGCAGCTTAGGTGGCAGGGCGCAGTACTTC.